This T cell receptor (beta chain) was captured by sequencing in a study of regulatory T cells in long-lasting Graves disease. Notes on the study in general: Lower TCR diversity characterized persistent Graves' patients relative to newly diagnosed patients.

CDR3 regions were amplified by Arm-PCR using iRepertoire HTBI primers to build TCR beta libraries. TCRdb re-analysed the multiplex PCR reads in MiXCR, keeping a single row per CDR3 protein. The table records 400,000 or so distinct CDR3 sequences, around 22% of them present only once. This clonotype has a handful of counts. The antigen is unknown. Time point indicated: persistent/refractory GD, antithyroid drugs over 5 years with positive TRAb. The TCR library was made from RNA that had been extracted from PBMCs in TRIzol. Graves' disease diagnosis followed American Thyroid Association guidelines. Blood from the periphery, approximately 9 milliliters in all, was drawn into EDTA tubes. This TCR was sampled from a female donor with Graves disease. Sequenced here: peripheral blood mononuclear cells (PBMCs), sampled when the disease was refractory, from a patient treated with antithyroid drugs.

CDR3 residues: CASSTPGGGVYEQYF. The CDR3 DNA sequence: TGTGCCAGTAGTACCCCAGGCGGGGGCGTTTACGAGCAGTACTTC. The chain has TRBV19 and TRBJ2-7; D possibly corresponds to TRBD2 (7 bases). The germline V gene encodes CDR1 LNHDA and CDR2 SQIVND (reference sequence). The CDR3 totals 15 residues. Deletions cut 4 bases from V and 4 bases from J, with 17 bases between.